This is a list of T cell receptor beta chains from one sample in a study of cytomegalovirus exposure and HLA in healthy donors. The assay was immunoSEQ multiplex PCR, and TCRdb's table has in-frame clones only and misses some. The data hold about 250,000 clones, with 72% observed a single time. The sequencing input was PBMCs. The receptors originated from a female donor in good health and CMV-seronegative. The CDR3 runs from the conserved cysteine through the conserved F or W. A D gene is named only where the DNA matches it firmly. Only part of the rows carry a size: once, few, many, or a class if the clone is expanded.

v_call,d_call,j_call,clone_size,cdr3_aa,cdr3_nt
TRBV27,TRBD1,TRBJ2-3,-,CASSRQGATDTQYF,TGTGCCAGCAGTCGGCAGGGGGCAACAGATACGCAGTATTTT
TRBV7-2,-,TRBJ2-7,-,CASSLNSLSYEQYF,TGTGCCAGCAGCTTAAACAGCCTCTCCTACGAGCAGTACTTC
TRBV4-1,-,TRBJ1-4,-,CASSQDGMGRELFF,TGCGCCAGCAGCCAAGATGGTATGGGGAGAGAACTGTTTTTT
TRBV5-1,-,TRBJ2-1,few,CASSLLQGAYNEQFF,TGCGCCAGCAGCTTGTTACAGGGAGCCTACAATGAGCAGTTCTTC
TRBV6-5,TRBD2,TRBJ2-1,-,CASRSSGSVYNEQFF,TGTGCCAGCAGGTCGAGCGGGAGTGTCTACAATGAGCAGTTCTTC
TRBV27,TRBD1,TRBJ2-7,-,CASSLGGTAYEQYF,TGTGCCAGCAGTTTAGGTGGGACAGCCTACGAGCAGTACTTC
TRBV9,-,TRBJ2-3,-,CASSRSVPHTDTQYF,TGTGCCAGCAGCAGGAGTGTTCCCCACACAGATACGCAGTATTTT
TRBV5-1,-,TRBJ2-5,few,CASSLAGQPAGETQYF,TGCGCCAGCAGCTTGGCGGGACAGCCCGCGGGGGAGACCCAGTACTTC
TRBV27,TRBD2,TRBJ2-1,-,CASSLWVPGTSYYNEQFF,TGTGCCAGCAGTTTATGGGTCCCCGGGACTAGTTACTACAATGAGCAGTTCTTC
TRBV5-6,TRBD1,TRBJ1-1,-,CASTQRQGRGNTEAFF,TGTGCCAGCACACAGAGACAGGGAAGAGGGAACACTGAAGCTTTCTTT
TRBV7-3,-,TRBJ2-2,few,CASSPYRVGVTGELFF,TGTGCCAGCAGCCCTTACAGGGTCGGGGTCACCGGGGAGCTGTTTTTT
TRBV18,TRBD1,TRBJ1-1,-,CASSPTQGDTEAFF,TGTGCCAGCTCACCCACCCAGGGGGATACTGAAGCTTTCTTT
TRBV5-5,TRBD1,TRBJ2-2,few,CASSLRILGQGAGELFF,TGTGCCAGCAGCTTACGAATACTCGGACAGGGGGCCGGGGAGCTGTTTTTT
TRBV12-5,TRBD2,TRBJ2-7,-,CASGSPGGGRAGSYEQYF,TGTGCTAGTGGTTCCCCAGGTGGCGGGAGGGCCGGGTCCTACGAGCAGTACTTC
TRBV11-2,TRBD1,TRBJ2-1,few,CASSRDRDGGEQFF,TGTGCCAGCAGCAGGGACAGGGATGGTGGTGAGCAGTTCTTC
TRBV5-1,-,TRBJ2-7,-,CASSFSRYEQYF,TGCGCCAGCAGCTTTAGTAGATACGAGCAGTACTTC
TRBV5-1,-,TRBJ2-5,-,CASSATGWSQQETQYF,TGCGCCAGCAGCGCTACAGGGTGGTCGCAACAAGAGACCCAGTACTTC
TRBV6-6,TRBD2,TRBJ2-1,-,CASTVAGNEQFF,TGTGCCAGCACCGTAGCGGGGAATGAGCAGTTCTTC
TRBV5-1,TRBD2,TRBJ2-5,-,CASSLGLSKETQYF,TGCGCCAGCAGCCTGGGACTATCCAAGGAGACCCAGTACTTC
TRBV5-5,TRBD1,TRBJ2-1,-,CASSPDRGSRNEQFF,TGTGCCAGCAGCCCAGACAGGGGGTCTAGGAATGAGCAGTTCTTC
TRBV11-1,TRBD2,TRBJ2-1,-,CASSLASGRAAEQFF,TGTGCCAGCAGCTTAGCTAGCGGGAGGGCCGCTGAGCAGTTCTTC
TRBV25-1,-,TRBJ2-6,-,CASSEGGASGANVLTF,TGTGCCAGCAGTGAAGGAGGGGCCTCTGGGGCCAACGTCCTGACTTTC
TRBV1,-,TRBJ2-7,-,CTSSHTPRTSGRIWRRLASYEQYF,TGCACCAGCAGCCATACCCCTCGGACTAGCGGGAGAATCTGGCGGCGACTGGCCTCCTACGAGCAGTACTTC
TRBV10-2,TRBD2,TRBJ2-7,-,CASSESIRSGTDQVRGPIHEQYF,TGCGCCAGCAGTGAGTCGATCCGCAGCGGGACCGACCAAGTCCGGGGACCAATCCACGAGCAGTACTTC
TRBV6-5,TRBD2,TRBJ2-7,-,CASSYSLAGVGEQYF,TGTGCCAGCAGTTACTCACTAGCGGGAGTTGGGGAGCAGTACTTC
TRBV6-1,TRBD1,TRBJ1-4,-,CASSVGQGAYITGEKLFF,TGTGCCAGCAGTGTCGGACAGGGGGCCTACATAACCGGGGAAAAACTGTTTTTT
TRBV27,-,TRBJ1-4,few,CASSLEGLTNEKLFF,TGTGCCAGCAGTTTGGAGGGGCTAACTAATGAAAAACTGTTTTTT
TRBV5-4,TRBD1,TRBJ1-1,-,CASSLDRGGTEAFF,TGTGCCAGCAGCTTGGACAGGGGGGGCACTGAAGCTTTCTTT
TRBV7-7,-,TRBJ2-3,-,CASSQDSNPSTDTQYF,TGTGCCAGCAGCCAAGACAGCAACCCGAGCACAGATACGCAGTATTTT
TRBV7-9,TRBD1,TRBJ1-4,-,CASSLVDREGEKLFF,TGTGCCAGCAGCTTGGTGGACAGGGAGGGTGAAAAACTGTTTTTT
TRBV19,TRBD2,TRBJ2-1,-,CASSKAGDSYNEQFF,TGTGCCAGTAGTAAAGCGGGGGACTCCTACAATGAGCAGTTCTTC
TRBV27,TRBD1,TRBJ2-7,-,CASPLDRVAYEQYF,TGTGCCAGCCCCCTTGACAGGGTGGCCTACGAGCAGTACTTC
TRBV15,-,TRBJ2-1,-,CATSEDDEQFF,TGTGCCACCAGCGAGGATGATGAGCAGTTCTTC
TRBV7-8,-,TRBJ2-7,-,CASSLGFYEQYF,TGTGCCAGCAGCTTAGGATTCTACGAGCAGTACTTC
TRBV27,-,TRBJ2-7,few,CASSRDGGPYEQYF,TGTGCCAGCAGCCGGGACGGGGGTCCCTACGAGCAGTACTTC
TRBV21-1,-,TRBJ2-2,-,CASSKAQNTGELFF,TGTGCCAGCAGCAAAGCACAGAACACCGGGGAGCTGTTTTTT
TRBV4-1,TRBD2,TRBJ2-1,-,CASSRLAGGDEQFF,TGCGCCAGCAGCCGACTAGCGGGAGGGGATGAGCAGTTCTTC
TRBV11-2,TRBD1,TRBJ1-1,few,CASSLVGQQAFF,TGTGCCAGCAGCTTAGTGGGACAGCAAGCTTTCTTT
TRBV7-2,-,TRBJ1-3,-,CASSLDRREGNTIYF,TGTGCCAGCAGCTTAGACCGACGGGAAGGAAACACCATATATTTT
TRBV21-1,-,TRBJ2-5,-,CASSRDSRQETQYF,TGTGCCAGCAGTCGGGACAGCCGACAAGAGACCCAGTACTTC
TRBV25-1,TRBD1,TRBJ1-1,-,CASSGSTGKAFF,TGTGCCAGCAGTGGATCGACAGGGAAAGCTTTCTTT
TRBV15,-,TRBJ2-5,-,CATRGGGPGTQYF,TGTGCCACCAGGGGAGGGGGTCCGGGGACCCAGTACTTC